This T cell receptor (beta chain) was recorded in a study of identical twins. TCRdb reanalysed the 5' RACE reads using MiXCR and keeps one entry per CDR3 protein. The table lists 1.5 million to 2 million distinct CDR3 sequences, around a third of them singletons. This clonotype appeared many times. Germline V lookup: CDR1 KGHSH, CDR2 LQKENI. This CDR3 is 14 amino acids long. V was trimmed by 8 bases and J by 0 bases, leaving 11 bases between them. The source material was cord blood. The source is a newborn girl in good health. V gene TRBV18 combines with J gene TRBJ2-4; D is ambiguous. This chain's CDR3 is CASSPDLAKNIQYF. In DNA form, the CDR3 reads TGTGCCAGCAGCCCTGACTTAGCCAAAAACATTCAGTACTTC.